The clone carrying this T cell receptor beta chain was seen at least ten times. Its antigen is unidentified. The V segment lost 0 bases and the J segment 5 bases; nucleotides outside the gene matches: 6. The CDR3 sequence is 15 residues long. Germline CDR1 reads MNHNY; CDR2 reads SVGAGI (reference sequence). A second PCR, run for about 7 to 12 cycles, used a sample-barcoded 5' primer plus a J-beta primer mix. TCRdb passed the 5' RACE reads through MiXCR, listing each CDR3 protein once. The repertoire has fewer than 750,000 distinct CDR3 sequences, 45% to 55% of them found once; the top ten carry around 25%. These data belong to a study of blood T cells in healthy people across ages. Researchers isolated at least 6.5 million PBMCs per sample. Study-wide results and limits: There were more naive CD4+ cells and higher diversity in long-lived donors than in aged donors. Percentage of naive T cells showed a strong correlation with TCR beta diversity.

The receptor was isolated from an elderly man in good health. This sequence joins TRBV6-6 and TRBJ1-2; 7 nucleotides line up with TRBD1. What was sequenced was blood. CDR3 nucleotide sequence: TGTGCCAGCAGTTACTCGAATGGCAGGGGGTATGGCTACACCTTC. Translating gives CASSYSNGRGYGYTF.